This entry features one TCR beta chain sequence. This specimen comes from a study of blood T cell repertoires in COVID-19. The wider study: The United States, Italy and Spain provided the acute and convalescent COVID-19 samples. The analysed material was cDNA or gDNA that came from T cells, B-cell-depleted T cells, or PBMCs.

The germline V gene has CDR1 SEHNR and CDR2 FQNEAQ (reference sequence). The CDR3 is made up of 15 amino acids. V trimming: 4 bases; J trimming: 4 bases; junction bases outside the gene matches: 4. As processed by the authors: Using reference gene primer amplification, nucleated cell counts were estimated. TCRdb's copy holds only in-frame clones and misses some; the assay was immunoSEQ multiplex PCR. Clone size and V and J calls were adopted from that table, with D and trimming inferred from the DNA. The table shows 130,000 to 150,000 clones, with 75% to 90% occurring only once. The chain has TRBV7-9 and TRBJ2-1, with 10 nucleotides matching TRBD1. Sequencing was performed on peripheral blood. This TCR was recovered from a human donor in a cohort sampled during active COVID-19. The CDR3 sequence: CASSSTGQGYNEQFF. CDR3 nucleotide sequence: TGTGCCAGCAGCTCAACGGGACAGGGGTACAATGAGCAGTTCTTC.